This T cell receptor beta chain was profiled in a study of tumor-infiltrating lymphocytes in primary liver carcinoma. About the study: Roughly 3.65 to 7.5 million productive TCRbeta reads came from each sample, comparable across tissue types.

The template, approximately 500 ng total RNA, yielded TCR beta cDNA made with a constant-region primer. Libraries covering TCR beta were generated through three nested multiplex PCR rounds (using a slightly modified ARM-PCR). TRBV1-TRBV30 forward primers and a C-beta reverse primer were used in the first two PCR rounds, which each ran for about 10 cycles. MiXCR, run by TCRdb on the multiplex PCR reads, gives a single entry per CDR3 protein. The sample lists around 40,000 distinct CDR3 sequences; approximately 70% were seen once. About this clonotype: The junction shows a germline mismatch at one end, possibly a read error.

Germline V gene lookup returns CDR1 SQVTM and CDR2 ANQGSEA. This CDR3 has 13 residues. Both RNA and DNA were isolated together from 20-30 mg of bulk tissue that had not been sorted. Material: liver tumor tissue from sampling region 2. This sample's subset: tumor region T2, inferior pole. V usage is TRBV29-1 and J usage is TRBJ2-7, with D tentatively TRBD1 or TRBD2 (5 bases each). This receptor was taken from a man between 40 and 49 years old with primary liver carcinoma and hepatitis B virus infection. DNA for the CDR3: TGCAGCGTTGCCCTGACGGGGCTCCACGAACAGTACTTC. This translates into CSVALTGLHEQYF.